This T cell receptor beta chain comes out of a study of T cells in Graves' hyperthyroidism and ophthalmopathy. The J segment lost 0 bases and the V segment lost 7 bases, leaving 9 bases of the junction unmatched. This CDR3 contains 18 residues. Germline V gene sequence: CDR1 MNHEY, CDR2 SVGEGT. There were TCR beta CDR3 regions amplified from RNA transcripts. RT-PCR in the first round (using the HTBI primer set) targeted the TCR CDR3. TCRdb itself ran the multiplex PCR reads through MiXCR, one entry per CDR3 protein. The top ten clones hold 26% of a sample with approximately 520,000 distinct CDR3 sequences, under 25% of them seen once. This clonotype occurred many times.

The receptor comes from a man between 18 and 29 years old with Graves' hyperthyroidism. Sequencing input: blood. The chain joins TRBV6-2 or TRBV6-3 to TRBJ2-6, with 10 bases identical to TRBD1. The CDR3 reads CASTETGTGVSGANVLTF. The DNA of the CDR3 is TGTGCCAGCACCGAAACCGGGACAGGGGTCTCTGGGGCCAACGTCCTGACTTTC.